These 24 T cell receptor beta chains were all obtained from the same sample, sequenced in a study of technical replicates of blood from several donors. The protocol was immunoSEQ multiplex PCR, while the TCRdb copy is restricted to in-frame clones and leaves out a portion. The sample holds around 97,000 clones, just under 95% seen once. Source material: T cells isolated from PBMCs. Receptors originate from a human donor in good health.

This chain links TRBV11-3 with TRBJ2-2; 11 bases are shared with TRBD1. Germline V gives CDR1 SGHNT, CDR2 YENEEA. The CDR3 is 16 residues long. The junction had 9 bases not matched to a gene; V was cut back by 8 bases and J by 4 bases. The CDR3 is CASEYGGTGGTGELFF. The CDR3 nucleotides read TGTGCCAGCGAGTATGGGGGGACAGGGGGCACCGGGGAGCTGTTTTTT.

V and J are TRBV7-2 and TRBJ2-7; TRBD1 matches at 7 bases. With 6 bases clipped from V and 2 bases from J, the junction kept 7 bases outside the gene matches. The CDR3 is made up of 14 amino acids. Germline assignment: CDR1 SGHTA and CDR2 FQGNSA. The CDR3 region is CASSSGTVAYEQYF. The CDR3 DNA reads TGTGCCAGCAGTTCCGGGACAGTTGCCTACGAGCAGTACTTC.

This chain connects TRBV30 to TRBJ2-1; TRBD2 agrees at 10 bases. CDR3 length: 15 amino acids. The V and J ends lost 6 bases and 4 bases, in that order; junction bases with no gene match: 9. CDR1 GTSNPN and CDR2 SVGIG come from the germline V gene (reference sequence). CDR3 bases: TGTGCCTGCAAGCGGGAGGGCCCATTTTACAATGAGCAGTTCTTC. Its protein is CACKREGPFYNEQFF.

As DNA, the CDR3 is TGTGCCAGCAGTGGACTAGGTCATACCGGGGAGCTGTTTTTT. This encodes CASSGLGHTGELFF. The V call is TRBV9, the J call TRBJ2-2; 7 positions match TRBD2. After removal of 5 bases from V and 5 bases from J, the junction contained 6 bases not matched to a gene. The CDR3 length is 14 residues. Germline V gene lookup returns CDR1 SGDLS and CDR2 YYNGEE.

This chain connects TRBV4-1 to TRBJ2-1; perhaps TRBD1 as D (6 bases). This CDR3 contains 17 residues. CDR1 and CDR2 from the germline V gene are MGHRA and YSYEKL. Trimming took 0 bases from V and 3 from J, leaving 15 bases between them. The CDR3 sequence is CASSQEPHRVIYNEQFF. The CDR3 nucleotides are TGCGCCAGCAGCCAAGAGCCCCACAGGGTCATCTACAATGAGCAGTTCTTC.

This chain joins TRBV9 and TRBJ1-4; no definite D call. V lost 2 bases to trimming and J lost 5 bases, with 10 bases between them. This CDR3 has 14 residues. Germline-derived CDR1 and CDR2 are SGDLS and YYNGEE. In DNA, the CDR3 is TGTGCCAGCAGCGTGCGGGATGTCAATGAAAAACTGTTTTTT. It specifies CASSVRDVNEKLFF.

The chain links TRBV10-3 to TRBJ2-7; 10 nucleotides line up with TRBD2. The CDR3 consists of 14 residues. V was clipped by 10 bases and J by 2 bases; unmatched bases: 8. CDR1 and CDR2 (germline): ENHRY, SYGVKD. This chain's CDR3 is CATGEAGGPYEQYF. The CDR3 DNA reads TGTGCCACTGGGGAAGCGGGAGGGCCCTACGAGCAGTACTTC.

This chain links TRBV2 with TRBJ2-7; unclear D gene. V was cut by 2 bases and J by 4 bases, with 12 bases left in between. This CDR3 has 14 residues. From germline, CDR1 is SNHLY and CDR2 FYNNEI. Here the CDR3 reads CASSENYRSYEQYF. The CDR3, as DNA: TGTGCCAGCAGTGAAAACTATAGATCATACGAGCAGTACTTC.

CDR3 region: CASSNPSGMGGYTF. The CDR3 nucleotides are TGTGCCAGCAGTAATCCATCAGGGATGGGTGGCTACACCTTC. This rearrangement joins TRBV6-6 to TRBJ1-2, with D perhaps TRBD1 (5 bases). The CDR3 loop spans 14 amino acids. Germline values: CDR1 MNHNY, CDR2 SVGAGI (reference sequence). V was shortened by 5 bases and J by 7 bases, with 17 bases between the two germline ends.

The rearrangement links TRBV2 to TRBJ1-1; the D is unclear. Trimming removed 4 bases at V and 6 bases at J, with 12 bases between. Germline V gene lookup returns CDR1 SNHLY and CDR2 FYNNEI. The length of the CDR3 is 13 residues. The CDR3 DNA reads TGTGCCAGCAGTGGGGAGCTAAACGCTGAAGCTTTCTTT. Protein product: CASSGELNAEAFF. Full variable domain (outside the CDR3, taken from reference TRBV2 and TRBJ1-1): EPEVTQTPSHQVTQMGQEVILRCVPISNHLYFYWYRQILGQKVEFLVSFYNNEISEKSEIFDDQFSVERPDGSNFTLKIRSTKLEDSAMYFCASSGELNAEAFFGQGTRLTVV.

The genes are TRBV14 and TRBJ1-2, with 7 bases matching TRBD1. Germline CDR1 is SGHDN and CDR2 is FVKESK. Trimming at V came to 4 bases and at J to 4 bases, leaving 12 bases not matched to a gene. The CDR3 length is 16 residues. The CDR3 DNA is TGTGCCAGCAGCCCCGATCCGGGACAGAACTTCTATGGCTACACCTTC. It specifies CASSPDPGQNFYGYTF.

The chain recombines TRBV6-1 with TRBJ2-7, with D maybe TRBD1 (7 bases). The CDR3 totals 14 residues. The germline V gene has CDR1 MNHNS and CDR2 SASEGT. Deletions cut 5 bases from V and 5 bases from J, with 16 bases between. CDR3 DNA: TGTGCCAGCAGTATAGCAGGGGGGTCTAACGAGCAGTACTTC. It translates to CASSIAGGSNEQYF.

The chain uses TRBV10-2 and TRBJ2-3, with 7 bases aligning to TRBD1. V lost 6 bases and J lost 4; bases outside the gene matches: 7. The CDR3 is made up of 14 amino acids. Germline V gene lookup returns CDR1 WSHSY and CDR2 SAAADI. The CDR3: CASSRTGEADTQYF. CDR3 sequence (DNA): TGCGCCAGCAGCCGAACAGGGGAAGCAGATACGCAGTATTTT.

The V and J genes are TRBV6-5 and TRBJ1-5; no definite D call. The CDR3 length is 13 residues. CDR1 and CDR2 (germline): MNHEY, SVGAGI. V lost 3 bases to trimming and J lost 1 base, with 4 bases between them. The CDR3 sequence is CASSYRSNQPQHF. CDR3 in DNA: TGTGCCAGCAGTTATAGAAGCAATCAGCCCCAGCATTTT.

The chain employs TRBV27 and TRBJ1-1; 10 bases fit TRBD1. This CDR3 region has 17 residues. V shed 5 bases, J shed 1 base, and the junction held 10 bases outside the gene matches. Germline-derived CDR1 and CDR2 are MNHEY and SMNVEV (reference sequence). This CDR3 is CASSHTRDRGSNTEAFF. In nucleotides, the CDR3 is TGTGCCAGCAGTCACACCCGGGACAGGGGTTCGAACACTGAAGCTTTCTTT.

Written as DNA, the CDR3 is TGTGCCAGCAGTTACTGGGACAGGGTCGGCGAGCAGTACTTC. Its protein product is CASSYWDRVGEQYF. The rearrangement uses TRBV6-5 and TRBJ2-7; TRBD1 matches at 9 bases. This CDR3 has 14 amino acids. The J segment lost 6 bases and the V segment lost 1 base, leaving 4 bases of the junction unmatched. Looked up from germline, CDR1 is MNHEY and CDR2 is SVGAGI.

V usage is TRBV28 and J usage is TRBJ1-2, with a weak D call TRBD1 (5 bases). This CDR3 comprises 11 residues. The V and J ends lost 9 bases and 8 bases respectively, with 13 bases between them. Germline V CDR1 and CDR2: MDHEN, SYDVKM. The CDR3 loop is CASQQDLGYTF. In DNA, the CDR3 is TGTGCCAGTCAACAGGATTTGGGCTACACCTTC.

The chain couples TRBV5-1 to TRBJ2-2; a weak D match, TRBD1 (5 bases). V was cut by 0 bases and J by 5 bases, with 14 bases left in between. Germline loops: CDR1 SGHRS, CDR2 YFSETQ. CDR3 length: 16 residues. The CDR3 DNA follows: TGCGCCAGCAGCTTGGCCTTTGACAGAGAGACCGGGGAGCTGTTTTTT. Protein: CASSLAFDRETGELFF.

About this clone itself: One end of the junction fails to match germline, which may point to a read error. This sample also contains other DNA sequences that code for the same CDR3. The rearrangement links TRBV19 to TRBJ1-5; 8 positions agree with TRBD1. Germline-derived CDR1 and CDR2 are LNHDA and SQIVND (reference sequence). The CDR3 runs 13 residues. CDR3 amino acids: CASTDRGGQPQHF. CDR3 DNA sequence: TGTGCTAGTACCGACAGGGGCGGCCAGCCCCAGCATTTT.

This chain uses TRBV10-2 with TRBJ1-4, with D perhaps matching TRBD1 (6 bases). The CDR3 totals 16 residues. V was clipped by 4 bases and J by 5 bases, with 17 bases between them. CDR1 WSHSY and CDR2 SAAADI come from the germline V gene. DNA of the CDR3: TGCGCCAGCAGTGGACCTCAGGGGCCCCCGAATGAAAAACTGTTTTTT. Its translation is CASSGPQGPPNEKLFF.

The CDR3 coding sequence is TGTGCCAGCATGGCGGGGAACACCGGGGAGCTGTTTTTT. It is translated as CASMAGNTGELFF. This chain connects TRBV2 to TRBJ2-2; tentatively, D is TRBD2 (5 bases). The ends were cut back, 7 bases at V and 1 base at J, with 7 bases in the middle. This CDR3 has 13 amino acids. The germline gives CDR1 SNHLY, CDR2 FYNNEI.

The chain has TRBV6-4 and TRBJ2-2, with TRBD2 matching over 7 bases. In germline, CDR1 is MRHNA, CDR2 SNTAGT. The junction had 5 bases not matched to a gene; V was cut back by 7 bases and J by 3 bases. The CDR3 consists of 14 residues. The CDR3 DNA sequence: TGTGCCAGCATGGCTAGCGGCGACACCGGGGAGCTGTTTTTT. Translating gives CASMASGDTGELFF.

This chain joins TRBV2 and TRBJ2-1, with a weak D call TRBD2 (6 bases). Trimming took 2 bases from V and 3 from J, leaving 14 bases between them. This CDR3 region has 16 residues. Germline CDR1 is SNHLY and CDR2 is FYNNEI. In nucleotides, the CDR3 is TGTGCCAGCAGTGAATTCCCGGGGGAGGTCTACAATGAGCAGTTCTTC. Translating it yields CASSEFPGEVYNEQFF.

This sequence joins TRBV11-3 and TRBJ2-3; TRBD2 matches 10 bases. The CDR3 covers 17 residues. The V gene's germline CDR1 is SGHNT and CDR2 YENEEA. V lost 4 bases, J lost 5 bases, and 12 bases stayed unmatched. The CDR3 bases are TGTGCCAGCAGCTCTCTAGCGGGAGAGAAGGTGAGAGATACGCAGTATTTT. Protein product: CASSSLAGEKVRDTQYF.